This T cell receptor beta chain was captured in a study of cytomegalovirus exposure and HLA in healthy donors. Study findings and constraints: Some public TCRs appeared in many individuals, while most sequences were rare. TCR beta V segments were, for the most part, productive about 87% or about 30% of the time in an earlier analysis. In a later analysis, CMV-associated beta chains were mostly HLA-associated, it appeared.

Turning to this clone: What it recognizes is unknown.

V was pared by 3 bases and J by 3 bases, with 7 bases of the junction left unmatched. The CDR3 totals 15 residues. Germline assignment: CDR1 SGHRS and CDR2 YFSETQ. 13 Jbeta primers and 60 Vbeta primers were used for the PCR. Data came from immunoSEQ multiplex PCR; TCRdb stores just in-frame clones and leaves some out. The sample yields nearly 110,000 clones, roughly 70% seen once. This receptor was identified in a woman aged 40 to 49 in good health and CMV-seropositive. Sequences were obtained from PBMCs. This chain connects TRBV5-1 to TRBJ2-7, with 9 bases fitting TRBD1. This CDR3 reads CASSWGTGLGYEQYF. CDR3 in DNA: TGCGCCAGCAGCTGGGGGACAGGGTTGGGCTACGAGCAGTACTTC. Supplemented by reference TRBV5-1 and TRBJ2-7, the full variable domain reads KAGVTQTPRYLIKTRGQQVTLSCSPISGHRSVSWYQQTPGQGLQFLFEYFSETQRNKGNFPGRFSGRQFSNSRSEMNVSTLELGDSALYLCASSWGTGLGYEQYFGPGTRLTVT.